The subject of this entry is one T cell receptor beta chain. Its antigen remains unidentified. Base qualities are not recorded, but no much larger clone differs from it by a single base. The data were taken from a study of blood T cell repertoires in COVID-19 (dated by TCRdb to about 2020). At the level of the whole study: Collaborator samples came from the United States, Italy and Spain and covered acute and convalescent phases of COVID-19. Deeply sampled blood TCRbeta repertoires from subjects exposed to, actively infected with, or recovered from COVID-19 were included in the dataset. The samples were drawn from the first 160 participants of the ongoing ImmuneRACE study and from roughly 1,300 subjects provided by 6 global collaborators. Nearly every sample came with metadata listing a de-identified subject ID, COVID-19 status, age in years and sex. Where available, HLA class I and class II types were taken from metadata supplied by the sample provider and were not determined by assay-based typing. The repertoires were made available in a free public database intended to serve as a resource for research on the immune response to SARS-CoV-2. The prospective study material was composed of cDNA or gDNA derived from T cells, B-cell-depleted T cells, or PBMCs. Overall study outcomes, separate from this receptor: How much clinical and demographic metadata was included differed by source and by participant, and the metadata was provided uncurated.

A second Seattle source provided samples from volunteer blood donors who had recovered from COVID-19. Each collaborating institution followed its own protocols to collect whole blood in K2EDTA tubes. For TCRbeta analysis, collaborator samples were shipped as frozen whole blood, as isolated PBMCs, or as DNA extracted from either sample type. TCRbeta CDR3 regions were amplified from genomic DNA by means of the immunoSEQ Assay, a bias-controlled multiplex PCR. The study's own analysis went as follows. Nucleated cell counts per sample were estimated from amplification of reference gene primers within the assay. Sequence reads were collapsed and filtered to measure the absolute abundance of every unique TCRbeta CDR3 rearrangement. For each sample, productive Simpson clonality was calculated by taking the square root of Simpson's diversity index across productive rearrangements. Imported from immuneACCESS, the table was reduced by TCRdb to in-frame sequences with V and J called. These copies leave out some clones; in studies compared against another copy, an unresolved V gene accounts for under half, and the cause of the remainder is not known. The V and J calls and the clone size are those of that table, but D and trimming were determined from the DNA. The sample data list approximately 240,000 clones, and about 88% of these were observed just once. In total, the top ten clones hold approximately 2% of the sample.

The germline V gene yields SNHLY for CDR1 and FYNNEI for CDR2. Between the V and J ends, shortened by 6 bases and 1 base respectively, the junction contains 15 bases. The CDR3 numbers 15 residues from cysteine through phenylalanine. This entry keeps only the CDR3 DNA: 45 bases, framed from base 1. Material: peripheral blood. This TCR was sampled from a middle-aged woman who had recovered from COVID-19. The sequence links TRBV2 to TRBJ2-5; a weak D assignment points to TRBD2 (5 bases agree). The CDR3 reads CASSPRGSAQETQYF. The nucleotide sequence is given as TGTGCCAGCAGCCCCAGAGGTAGCGCCCAAGAGACCCAGTACTTC.